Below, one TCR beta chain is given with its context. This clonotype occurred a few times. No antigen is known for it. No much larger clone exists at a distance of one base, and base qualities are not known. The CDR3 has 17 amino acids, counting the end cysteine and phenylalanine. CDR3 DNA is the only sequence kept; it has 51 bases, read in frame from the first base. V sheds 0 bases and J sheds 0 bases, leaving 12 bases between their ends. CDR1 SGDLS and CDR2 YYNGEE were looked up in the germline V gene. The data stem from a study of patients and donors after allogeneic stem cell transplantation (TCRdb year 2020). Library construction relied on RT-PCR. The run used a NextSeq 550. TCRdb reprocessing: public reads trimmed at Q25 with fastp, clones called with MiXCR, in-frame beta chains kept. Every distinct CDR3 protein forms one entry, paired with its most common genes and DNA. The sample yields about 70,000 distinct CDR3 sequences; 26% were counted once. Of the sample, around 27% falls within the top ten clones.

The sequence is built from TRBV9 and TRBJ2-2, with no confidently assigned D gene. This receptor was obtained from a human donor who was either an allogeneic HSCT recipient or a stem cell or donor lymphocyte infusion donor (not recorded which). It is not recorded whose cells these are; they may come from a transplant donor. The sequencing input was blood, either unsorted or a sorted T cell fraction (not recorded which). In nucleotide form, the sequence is TGTGCCAGCAGCGTAGCTCTAGAGACATCGAACACCGGGGAGCTGTTTTTT. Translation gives CASSVALETSNTGELFF.